Shown below are 13 T cell receptor beta chains from a single sample sequenced in a study of blood T cells in healthy people across ages. Sample-barcoded 5' priming and a J-beta primer mix drove a second PCR of about 7 to 11 cycles. TCRdb reanalysed the 5' RACE reads using MiXCR and keeps one entry per CDR3 protein. In the table there are about 1.8 million distinct CDR3 sequences, about 50% of which are singletons. Material: blood. The receptors stem from a woman in her thirties or forties in good health.

This CDR3 reads CASRPYTGGTGEQYF. The CDR3 bases are TGTGCCAGCAGGCCTTACACGGGAGGCACGGGCGAGCAGTACTTC. V is TRBV3-1 and J is TRBJ2-7, with TRBD2 matching 7 bases. Germline assignment: CDR1 LGHDT and CDR2 YNNKEL (reference sequence). After removal of 6 bases from V and 6 bases from J, the junction contained 14 bases not matched to a gene. The CDR3 is 15 amino acids.

This sequence joins TRBV11-2 and TRBJ1-2, with 9 bases aligning to TRBD1. The CDR3 consists of 15 residues. Per the germline V gene, CDR1 is SGHAT and CDR2 is FQNNGV. Trimming at V came to 1 base and at J to 4 bases, leaving 4 bases not matched to a gene. In nucleotides, the CDR3 is TGTGCCAGCAGCTTAGGGGACAGGGATGGCTATGGCTACACCTTC. Its translation is CASSLGDRDGYGYTF. Full variable domain (outside the CDR3, taken from reference TRBV11-2 and TRBJ1-2): EAGVAQSPRYKIIEKRQSVAFWCNPISGHATLYWYQQILGQGPKLLIQFQNNGVVDDSQLPKDRFSAERLKGVDSTLKIQPAKLEDSAVYLCASSLGDRDGYGYTFGSGTRLTVV.

In this sample, this clonotype turned up a few times. This chain connects TRBV4-3 to TRBJ2-3; either TRBD1 or TRBD2 may supply D (6 bases each). V was clipped by 0 bases and J by 2 bases, with 12 bases between them. The CDR3 is made up of 16 amino acids. Germline V gives CDR1 LGHNA, CDR2 YSLEER. The CDR3 loop is CASSQDQGRNTDTQYF. CDR3 DNA: TGCGCCAGCAGCCAAGATCAGGGGAGGAACACAGATACGCAGTATTTT.

This clonotype was picked up a small number of times. The chain has TRBV11-2 and TRBJ2-5; D not certain. V shed 0 bases and J shed 1 base, with 9 bases lying between them. The CDR3 contains 15 residues. The germline CDR1 and CDR2 sequences are SGHAT and FQNNGV. CDR3 sequence: CASSLDRRAQETQYF. CDR3 coding DNA: TGTGCCAGCAGCTTAGATCGGAGAGCCCAAGAGACCCAGTACTTC.

This chain links TRBV6-2 or TRBV6-3 with TRBJ2-1; unclear D gene. In germline, CDR1 is MNHEY, CDR2 SVGEGT. CDR3 length equals 17 residues. V was trimmed by 2 bases and J by 0 bases, leaving 14 bases between them. CDR3 sequence reads: CASSYTIGYGSYNEQFF. DNA of the CDR3: TGTGCCAGCAGTTACACCATCGGGTACGGCTCCTACAATGAGCAGTTCTTC.

CDR3 region: CASRGDRQPGALHF. The CDR3 nucleotides are TGTGCCAGCAGGGGGGACCGACAGCCTGGAGCCCTCCACTTT. The rearrangement joins TRBV2 to TRBJ1-6, with a possible D match to TRBD1 (5 bases). The CDR3 has 14 amino acids. Germline lookup yields CDR1 SNHLY and CDR2 FYNNEI. V was pared by 6 bases and J by 14 bases, with 20 bases between.

The rearrangement uses TRBV6-4 and TRBJ2-7; D gene uncertain. From germline, CDR1 is MRHNA and CDR2 SNTAGT. CDR3 length: 15 residues. The V end was cut by 2 bases, the J end by 2 bases, with 13 bases between. The DNA for the CDR3 is TGTGCCAGCAGTGACGGAGTAGACGGAGCCTACGAGCAGTACTTC. The encoded protein is CASSDGVDGAYEQYF.

This clonotype was counted between two and nine times. The gene calls are TRBV6-2 or TRBV6-3 and TRBJ2-1; 7 bases are a match to TRBD1. This CDR3 comprises 16 residues. V was clipped by 2 bases and J by 7 bases; unmatched bases: 11. Germline values: CDR1 MNHEY, CDR2 SVGEGT. CDR3 sequence reads: CASSYPGTVRLNEQFF. DNA of the CDR3: TGTGCCAGCAGTTACCCGGGGACAGTAAGATTGAATGAGCAGTTCTTC.

This rearrangement joins TRBV6-5 to TRBJ2-1; D is ambiguous. V was trimmed by 7 bases and J by 6 bases, leaving 16 bases between them. The CDR3 runs to 14 residues. Germline CDR1 is MNHEY and CDR2 is SVGAGI. As DNA, the CDR3 is TGTGCCAGCAACCAGCCAGGTGCATCCAATGAGCAGTTCTTC. Encoded protein: CASNQPGASNEQFF.

V gene TRBV27 combines with J gene TRBJ2-1; 9 bases fit TRBD2. V was pared by 3 bases and J by 3 bases, with 6 bases of the junction left unmatched. The CDR3 is made up of 16 amino acids. Germline CDR1 and CDR2: MNHEY and SMNVEV (reference sequence). Here the CDR3 reads CASSFGAGGFYNEQFF. The DNA for the CDR3 is TGTGCCAGCAGTTTCGGAGCGGGGGGCTTCTACAATGAGCAGTTCTTC.

This clonotype was seen only a few times. The J gene is TRBJ2-3, the V gene TRBV5-1, with 8 bases matching TRBD2. This CDR3 spans 15 amino acids. Per the germline V gene, CDR1 is SGHRS and CDR2 is YFSETQ. V lost 3 bases, J lost 4 bases, and 7 bases stayed unmatched. The CDR3 coding sequence is TGCGCCAGCAGCTCCACGGGGGGGGAATCAGATACGCAGTATTTT. Residues: CASSSTGGESDTQYF. The full variable domain, rest sourced from reference TRBV5-1 and TRBJ2-3, is KAGVTQTPRYLIKTRGQQVTLSCSPISGHRSVSWYQQTPGQGLQFLFEYFSETQRNKGNFPGRFSGRQFSNSRSEMNVSTLELGDSALYLCASSSTGGESDTQYFGPGTRLTVL.

The chain carries TRBV11-2 and TRBJ2-3; 10 bases fit TRBD2. V lost 0 bases to trimming and J lost 5 bases; unmatched junction nucleotides: 5. There are 16 residues in the CDR3. The germline CDR1 and CDR2 sequences are SGHAT and FQNNGV. The CDR3 loop reads CASSLEAGGQRDTQYF. For the CDR3, the DNA is TGTGCCAGCAGCTTAGAAGCGGGGGGGCAAAGAGATACGCAGTATTTT.

In this sample, this clonotype turned up a few times. Here the CDR3 DNA reads TGTGCCAGCAGTCTCGGGCCCGAATTCGGCATTCAGTACTTC. Translating gives CASSLGPEFGIQYF. The chain uses TRBV6-2 or TRBV6-3 and TRBJ2-4; no clear D. CDR3 length equals 14 residues. Germline-derived CDR1 and CDR2 are MNHEY and SVGEGT. The V gene lost 5 bases and the J gene lost 9 bases, with 17 bases spanning the gap.